These 10 T cell receptor beta chains came from one sample sequenced in a study of blood T cell repertoires in COVID-19. Measured with immunoSEQ multiplex PCR; TCRdb has only the in-frame clones, and not every one. Here the sample spans 250,000 to 300,000 clones, under 90% being singletons. The sample comprised peripheral blood. The receptors shown here come from a woman aged 40 to 50 who had recovered from COVID-19.

The chain recombines TRBV11-2 with TRBJ2-4, with 7 bases aligning to TRBD2. V gave up 1 base and J gave up 8 bases; unmatched junction bases: 5. The CDR3 runs 14 residues. CDR1 and CDR2 from the germline V gene are SGHAT and FQNNGV. The CDR3 here is CASSLGTRRDIQYF. In DNA, the CDR3 is TGTGCCAGCAGCTTAGGGACTAGACGGGACATTCAGTACTTC.

The CDR3 region is CAWSVPGLAGDVKYF. Written as DNA, the CDR3 is TGTGCCTGGAGTGTACCCGGACTAGCGGGGGACGTGAAGTACTTC. This chain connects TRBV30 to TRBJ2-5; 13 bases fit TRBD2. Germline CDR1 is GTSNPN and CDR2 is SVGIG (reference sequence). The CDR3 extends over 15 amino acids. The ends lost 0 bases at V and 12 bases at J; junction bases unmatched: 10.

The chain joins TRBV27 to TRBJ1-2; D ambiguous. CDR3 size: 14 residues. Trimming left V 3 bases short and J 4 bases short, with 12 bases between. Germline V gene lookup returns CDR1 MNHEY and CDR2 SMNVEV (reference sequence). The CDR3 reads CASSFGRLSYGYTF. In DNA, the CDR3 is TGTGCCAGCAGTTTCGGGAGGCTCTCCTATGGCTACACCTTC.

This chain uses TRBV7-8 with TRBJ2-1, with D perhaps matching TRBD2 (5 bases). The CDR3 totals 13 residues. With 8 bases removed from V and 0 bases from J, the gap between germline ends came to 8 bases. CDR1 and CDR2 from the germline V gene are SGHVS and FQNEAQ. Here the CDR3 DNA reads TGTGCCAGCTCGGAGGACTCCTACAATGAGCAGTTCTTC. Its protein product is CASSEDSYNEQFF.

CDR3 nucleotides: TGCGCCAGCAGCCAGCAGACAGGGGGCGGTTACACTGAAGCTTTCTTT. It yields the protein CASSQQTGGGYTEAFF. The chain is built from TRBV4-1 and TRBJ1-1, with 10 bases lining up with TRBD1. Germline CDR1 MGHRA, CDR2 YSYEKL. The CDR3 runs to 16 residues. The ends lost 3 bases at V and 3 bases at J; junction bases unmatched: 7.

The chain links TRBV5-6 to TRBJ2-1; TRBD2 agrees at 10 bases. CDR1 SGHDT and CDR2 YYEEEE come from the germline V gene. This CDR3 is 17 amino acids long. Trimming removed 3 bases from V and 2 bases from J; junction bases left unmatched: 8. This chain's CDR3 is CASSSRGTSDPYNEQFF. The CDR3 nucleotides read TGTGCCAGCAGCTCGAGGGGGACTAGCGACCCCTACAATGAGCAGTTCTTC.

This chain connects TRBV6-6 to TRBJ2-3; possibly TRBD2 for D (6 bases). Trimming removed 2 bases at V and 3 bases at J, with 12 bases between. CDR3 size: 15 residues. The V gene's germline CDR1 is MNHNY and CDR2 SVGAGI (reference sequence). The chain's CDR3 is CASSYREAGTDTQYF. The CDR3 DNA is TGTGCCAGCAGTTACAGGGAGGCCGGGACAGATACGCAGTATTTT.

This chain's CDR3 is CAWSADSINTEAFF. The CDR3 DNA sequence: TGTGCCTGGAGTGCGGACAGCATTAACACTGAAGCTTTCTTT. V and J are TRBV30 and TRBJ1-1; possibly TRBD1 for D (6 bases). CDR1 is GTSNPN, CDR2 SVGIG, per germline (reference sequence). This CDR3 has 14 residues. Trimming removed 1 base at V and 2 bases at J, with 11 bases between.

The chain uses TRBV5-6 and TRBJ1-2; a weak D match, TRBD1 (5 bases). The CDR3 contains 15 residues. V was pared by 3 bases and J by 3 bases, with 15 bases between. CDR1 and CDR2 from the germline V gene are SGHDT and YYEEEE. The CDR3 sequence is CASSSKAGIDYGYTF. The CDR3, as DNA: TGTGCCAGCAGCTCTAAGGCAGGGATCGACTATGGCTACACCTTC.

The chain links TRBV11-2 to TRBJ2-5, with D unresolved. V lost 5 bases, J lost 1 base, and 11 bases lay in between. The CDR3 length is 14 residues. CDR1 SGHAT and CDR2 FQNNGV come from the germline V gene. The DNA for the CDR3 is TGTGCCAGCAGCACTACGGTTAGCCAAGAGACCCAGTACTTC. It encodes CASSTTVSQETQYF.